The following is a T cell receptor beta chain sequence with its context. Its antigen is unknown. Expressed TCRB transcripts were sequenced, since all the RNA that had been isolated was reverse transcribed. Data came from immunoSEQ multiplex PCR; TCRdb stores just in-frame clones and leaves some out. The table includes some 150,000 clones, approximately 9.1% detected once. This record belongs to a study of beta chain features in type 1 diabetes. Whole-study findings and limits: Patients with type 1 diabetes showed fewer VDJ junction insertions and more deletions. The study found that naive, central memory and Treg TCRB repertoires appeared more similar in patients than in healthy donors. Moderate yet significant TCRB CDR3 shortening was seen in Type 1 diabetes patients in all four CD4+ subsets.

One heparinised draw, averaging roughly 110 mL, was taken per donor. The authors sorted CD4+ naive, central memory, regulatory and stem cell-like memory cells via CD45RO/CCR7/CD25/CD127/CD95/CD27. Germline V CDR1 and CDR2: SNHLY, FYNNEI. With V trimmed by 8 bases and J by 3 bases, 2 bases remained unmatched. The CDR3 has 12 amino acids. The rearrangement uses TRBV2 and TRBJ2-3; 7 nucleotides line up with TRBD2. This TCR was sampled from a woman aged 25-40 years with type 1 diabetes. Sequencing input: central memory CD4+ T cells from blood. The CDR3 DNA is TGTGCCAGCGGACTAGTAACAGATACGCAGTATTTT. Translation: CASGLVTDTQYF.